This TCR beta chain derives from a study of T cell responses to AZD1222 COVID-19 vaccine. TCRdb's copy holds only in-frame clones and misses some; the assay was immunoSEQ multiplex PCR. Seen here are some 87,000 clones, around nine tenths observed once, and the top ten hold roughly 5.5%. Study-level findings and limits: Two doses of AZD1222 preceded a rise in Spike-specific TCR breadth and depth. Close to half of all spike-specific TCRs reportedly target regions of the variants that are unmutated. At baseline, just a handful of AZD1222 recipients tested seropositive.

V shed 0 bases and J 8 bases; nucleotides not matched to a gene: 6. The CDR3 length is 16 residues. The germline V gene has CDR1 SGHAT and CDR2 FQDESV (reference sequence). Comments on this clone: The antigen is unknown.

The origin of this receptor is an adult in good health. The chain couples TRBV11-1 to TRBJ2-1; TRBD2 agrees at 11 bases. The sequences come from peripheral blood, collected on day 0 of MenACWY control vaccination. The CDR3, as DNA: TGTGCCAGCAGCTTAGCTCCGGGACTAGCGGCGGATGAGCAGTTCTTC. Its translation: CASSLAPGLAADEQFF.